This T cell receptor (beta chain) came from a study of blood T cell repertoires in COVID-19. About the research overall: The origin of the acute and convalescent COVID-19 samples was the United States, Italy and Spain. Sources were T cells, B-cell-depleted T cells, or PBMCs; the material itself was cDNA or gDNA.

The length of the CDR3 is 12 residues. Between the trimmed V and J ends, which lost 6 bases and 1 base, there was a span of 7 bases. CDR1 and CDR2 (germline): SQVTM, ANQGSEA. Per the authors' pipeline: How many nucleated cells were present was estimated from reference gene primer amplification. Sequencing used immunoSEQ multiplex PCR; TCRdb keeps in-frame clones, though not all of them. The V and J calls and the clone size are those of that table, but D and trimming were determined from the DNA. The sample lists 85,000 to 100,000 clones; less than 85% were seen once. The source material was peripheral blood. The clonotype was recovered from a man over 45 who had recovered from COVID-19. The chain uses TRBV29-1 and TRBJ1-5, with a tentative D call TRBD1 (6 bases). Written as DNA, the CDR3 is TGCAGCGTCCAGGGGAGCAATCAGCCCCAGCATTTT. It encodes CSVQGSNQPQHF. Full variable domain (remainder filled in from reference TRBV29-1 and TRBJ1-5): SAVISQKPSRDICQRGTSLTIQCQVDSQVTMMFWYRQQPGQSLTLIATANQGSEATYESGFVIDKFPISRPNLTFSTLTVSNMSPEDSSIYLCSVQGSNQPQHFGDGTRLSIL.